This T cell receptor (beta chain) was documented in a study of blood T cell repertoires in COVID-19. Background on the study: PBMCs, B-cell-depleted T cells, or T cells were the source of the cDNA or gDNA that made up the material.

Recovered Cohort 3 donors showed two negative PCRs, clearance, or symptom resolution. Trimming at V came to 6 bases and at J to 6 bases, leaving 10 bases not matched to a gene. Germline assignment: CDR1 SGHDN and CDR2 FVKESK. The CDR3 sequence is 14 residues long. Produced via immunoSEQ multiplex PCR; TCRdb's table is partial and in-frame only. The sample shows more than 300,000 clones, 70% to 90% of them seen only once. This sequence originates from a woman between 18 and 29 years old who had recovered from COVID-19. The sequencing sample was made of PBMCs or T cells enriched from blood (not recorded which). The chain recombines TRBV14 with TRBJ2-7, with 8 nucleotides matching TRBD2. The chain's CDR3 is CASRESSGGFEQYF. CDR3 coding DNA: TGTGCCAGCAGGGAATCCAGCGGGGGTTTCGAGCAGTACTTC. Full variable domain (remainder filled in from reference TRBV14 and TRBJ2-7): EAGVTQFPSHSVIEKGQTVTLRCDPISGHDNLYWYRRVMGKEIKFLLHFVKESKQDESGMPNNRFLAERTGGTYSTLKVQPAELEDSGVYFCASRESSGGFEQYFGPGTRLTVT.